Sequencing of this T cell receptor beta chain was carried out in a study of glioma-infiltrating T cells after dendritic cell vaccination (dated by TCRdb to between 2015 and 2016). About the full investigation: A cohort of about 15 glioblastoma patients from Phase I and II dendritic cell vaccination trials was included, of whom 9 were newly diagnosed and 6 had recurrent disease. Three intradermal dendritic cell vaccine injections were administered to patients at biweekly intervals in the arm below the axilla. Deep sequencing of TCR beta CDR3 regions was used to quantify tumor-infiltrating lymphocyte content and compare tumor and blood repertoires in dendritic cell-vaccinated glioblastoma patients. Survival after dendritic cell vaccination was correlated with TCR sequencing metrics, including TIL content and tumor-blood repertoire overlap. To make the vaccine, monocyte-derived dendritic cells were cultured for about seven days with IL-4 and GM-CSF and then pulsed overnight with autologous tumor lysate. Autologous tumor lysate-pulsed dendritic cell vaccination was administered to the patients between about 2003 and 2012. The investigation overall reported the following: No direct relationship between TCR clonality and survival was found, suggesting a diverse polyclonal response may matter. The cohort was small and heterogeneous, few patients had complete blood and tumor sets, and even fewer had initial-recurrent tumor pairs. The three-group TCR overlap response model was described as speculative and requiring prospective validation. After dendritic cell vaccination, a higher estimated pretreatment TIL content predicted longer time to progression and longer overall survival.

The immunoSEQ assay amplified TCRB CDR3 regions from roughly 2 micrograms of genomic DNA, or from all available DNA when less than that amount was available. The multiplex PCR employed 60 forward primers targeting TCR V beta segments and 13 reverse primers targeting J beta segments. To estimate the number of reads per starting template, synthetic control templates were added to each sample at limiting dilution. Sequencing produced 87 bp reads on the Illumina HiSeq System. The study's own analysis went as follows. PCR and sequencing errors were removed by merging closely related sequences with a nearest neighbor algorithm. TCR overlap was measured as the percentage of unique tumor TCR beta sequences also present in the same patient's peripheral blood. TCRdb limited this immuneACCESS table to in-frame rearrangements with V and J called. A share of clones is missing; checked studies link under half to unresolved V genes, and the rest is unexplained. V, J and clone size were drawn from that table, and D and trimming were deduced from the DNA. Across this sample there are more than 100,000 clones, with more than 80% seen only once. The top ten constitute 10% to 15% of the sample.

The germline V gene gives CDR1 as MGHRA and CDR2 as YSYEKL. The CDR3 starts with the cysteine, ends with the phenylalanine, and has 17 residues. Of all the DNA, just the CDR3 is kept, 51 bases in frame from base 1. V is cut by 2 bases and J by 1 base, and the space between the germline ends is 15 bases. Points on this clone: Its antigen is currently not known. Base qualities are not provided; no much larger clone lies one nucleotide away.

Selection of patients required sufficient residual fresh-frozen tumor tissue and over two years of available survival data. None of the glioblastoma patients carried an isocitrate dehydrogenase mutation, although molecular status otherwise varied. PBMC were collected before vaccination, two weeks after the third vaccination, and at tumor progression when it occurred. The Qiagen DNeasy Blood extraction Kit was used for extraction of genomic DNA. Sample: blood, taken before dendritic cell vaccination. The V and J genes are TRBV4-1 and TRBJ1-3; TRBD1 could be the D gene, as 6 bases match. The sequence came from a human donor with glioblastoma. The DNA is TGCGCCAGCAGCCAACCCACGGGGGGGGCATCTGGAAACACCATATATTTT. Its amino acids are CASSQPTGGASGNTIYF.